The rows below give T cell receptor beta chains drawn from one sample of a study of OX40 agonist ivuxolimab in advanced cancers. The repertoire was sequenced with immunoSEQ multiplex PCR; TCRdb's copy has only in-frame clones and lacks some. The sample contains 60,000 to 90,000 clones, 81% of which appear only once. The specimen was CD4+ or CD8+ T cells sorted from blood, collected in a trial of the OX40 agonist ivuxolimab. These receptor sequences come from an adult with an advanced solid tumor such as melanoma, head and neck, liver or kidney cancer. Both conserved end residues are part of each CDR3. A D gene is named only where the DNA matches it firmly. Rows may omit the clone size; those that give it use once, few, many or a size class.

V	size	J	D	length	DNA	CDR3
TRBV2	NA	TRBJ2-7	NA	13	TGTGCCAGCTCAGGGCCGGGTGCCTACGAGCAGTACTTC	CASSGPGAYEQYF
TRBV7-9	few	TRBJ1-2	NA	11	TGTGCCAGCAGCTTAGGATGGGACACATACTTC	CASSLGWDTYF
TRBV29-1	few	TRBJ1-2	NA	12	TGCAGCGTGGAACATGGAAGCGGTGGCTACACCTTC	CSVEHGSGGYTF
TRBV10-3	once	TRBJ2-1	NA	13	TGTGCCATCAGTGAGAACAGGGACAATGAGCAGTTCTTC	CAISENRDNEQFF
TRBV18	NA	TRBJ1-2	TRBD1	15	TGTGCCAGCTCACCGAGTCGACAGGGTCTAAATGGCTACACCTTC	CASSPSRQGLNGYTF
TRBV7-3	NA	TRBJ1-1	NA	12	TGTGCCAGCAGCTTACTCAACACTGAAGCTTTCTTT	CASSLLNTEAFF
TRBV29-1	NA	TRBJ1-2	NA	11	TGCAGCGTTGACCAGAACTATGGCTACACCTTC	CSVDQNYGYTF
TRBV19	NA	TRBJ1-5	NA	14	TGTGCCAGTTCCCTGACAGGCGGTAATCAGCCCCAGCATTTT	CASSLTGGNQPQHF
TRBV5-1	NA	TRBJ2-7	NA	13	TGCGCCAGCAGGAGGGACTCCAACTACGAGCAGTACTTC	CASRRDSNYEQYF
TRBV10-3	NA	TRBJ2-5	TRBD2	15	TGTGCCACCAGTGATAGCGGGAGGGCCGAAGAGACCCAGTACTTC	CATSDSGRAEETQYF
TRBV5-1	NA	TRBJ1-3	NA	14	TGCGCCAGCAGCTTGGTCGGTATTGGAAACACCATATATTTT	CASSLVGIGNTIYF
TRBV7-2	NA	TRBJ2-4	NA	14	TGTGCCAGCAGCTTAGAATCAGGGGACGGCATTCAGTACTTC	CASSLESGDGIQYF
TRBV7-9	NA	TRBJ1-4	NA	15	TGTGCCAGCAGCCCCTTTGCGGGCGTTAATGAAAAACTGTTTTTT	CASSPFAGVNEKLFF
TRBV5-1	NA	TRBJ1-4	NA	14	TGCGCCAGCACCCCGGGGAGGGCAGGTGAAAAACTGTTTTTT	CASTPGRAGEKLFF
TRBV6-5	NA	TRBJ1-2	TRBD1	15	TGTGCCAGCAGTTCCCGGGACAGGGGCTTGGGGGGCTACACCTTC	CASSSRDRGLGGYTF
TRBV7-8	few	TRBJ1-1	NA	12	TGTGCCAGCAGCTTCTATAACACTGAAGCTTTCTTT	CASSFYNTEAFF
TRBV20-1	NA	TRBJ2-1	TRBD1	10	TGCAGTGCTCAGCCGGGACAGGGGGTCTTC	CSAQPGQGVF
TRBV29-1	NA	TRBJ2-2	TRBD2	16	TGCAGCGCCGGACTAGCGGGAGCGTTGAGTGGCGGGGAGCTGTTTTTT	CSAGLAGALSGGELFF
TRBV28	NA	TRBJ2-7	NA	12	TGTGCCACCGGACAGATCACCTACGAGCAGTACTTC	CATGQITYEQYF
TRBV21-1	NA	TRBJ2-3	NA	14	TGTGCCAGCAGCAAAGCTAGAAGCACAGATACGCAGTATTTT	CASSKARSTDTQYF
TRBV7-2	NA	TRBJ1-6	TRBD1	15	TGTGCCAGCAGCTTAGTGGCCAGGGGGGATTCACCCCTCCACTTT	CASSLVARGDSPLHF
TRBV2	NA	TRBJ1-5	TRBD1	14	TGTGCCAGCAGTCCGGACAGGGGGAATCAGCCCCAGCATTTT	CASSPDRGNQPQHF
TRBV6-5	NA	TRBJ1-4	TRBD1	15	TGTGCCAGCAGTTATGGGGACAGGGAGAATGAAAAACTGTTTTTT	CASSYGDRENEKLFF
TRBV5-4	NA	TRBJ2-1	TRBD1	15	TGTGCCAGCAGCTCGGCGGGACAGGGAGTAGGTGAGCAGTTCTTC	CASSSAGQGVGEQFF
TRBV2	NA	TRBJ1-2	TRBD1	15	TGTGCCAGCAGTGAAGGGACAGGGAGGGACTATGGCTACACCTTC	CASSEGTGRDYGYTF
TRBV6-6	few	TRBJ1-5	NA	10	TGTGCCAGCAGTGCCGGGCCCCAGCATTTT	CASSAGPQHF
TRBV27	NA	TRBJ2-7	NA	14	TGTGCCAGCAGCCTAGACGGTAGCTACTACGAGCAGTACTTC	CASSLDGSYYEQYF
TRBV2	NA	TRBJ1-5	TRBD1	15	TGTGCCAGCAAACTAGACAGGGCCGTAGGTCAGCCCCAGCATTTT	CASKLDRAVGQPQHF
TRBV9	NA	TRBJ2-1	NA	15	TGTGCCAGCAGCGAAGGCAGCCCCCTTTATAATGAGCAGTTCTTC	CASSEGSPLYNEQFF
TRBV6-6	once	TRBJ1-1	NA	15	TGTGCCAGCAGACAAGGGTGGGAGGCGAACACTGAAGCTTTCTTT	CASRQGWEANTEAFF
TRBV7-9	NA	TRBJ1-2	NA	16	TGTGCCAGCAGCACGAGGGGCCGCCTACTCGGGTATGGCTACACCTTC	CASSTRGRLLGYGYTF
TRBV7-9	many	TRBJ1-5	NA	10	TGTGTCAGGCCTGATCAGCCCCAGCATTTT	CVRPDQPQHF
TRBV5-4	NA	TRBJ2-5	NA	11	TGTGCCAGCAGCTTGCAGGAGACCCAGTACTTC	CASSLQETQYF
TRBV2	NA	TRBJ1-6	NA	14	TGTGCCAGCAAGGGGAGCTCCTATAATTCACCCCTCCACTTT	CASKGSSYNSPLHF
TRBV5-1	NA	TRBJ1-3	NA	15	TGCGCCAGCAGCCGGGTGGGGGCGCCGGGAAACACCATATATTTT	CASSRVGAPGNTIYF
TRBV4-1	NA	TRBJ2-1	NA	20	TGCGCCAGCAGCCAAGCCCTGACAGGGCGGGGGACTACAACGGACAATGAGCAGTTCTTC	CASSQALTGRGTTTDNEQFF
TRBV5-1	NA	TRBJ1-4	TRBD1	14	TGCGCCAGCAGCCTGGTGGGGACAGATGAAAAACTGTTTTTT	CASSLVGTDEKLFF
TRBV4-1	NA	TRBJ1-1	TRBD1	13	TGCGCCAGCAGCCAAATAGGACAGGGTGAAGCTTTCTTT	CASSQIGQGEAFF
TRBV5-1	NA	TRBJ1-4	TRBD1	14	TGCGCCAGCAGCCAGGGACAGCATAATGAAAAACTGTTTTTT	CASSQGQHNEKLFF
TRBV6-5	few	TRBJ2-7	TRBD1	12	TGTGCCGGAGCAGGGGGCTTGGGGGAGCAGTACTTC	CAGAGGLGEQYF
TRBV18	NA	TRBJ2-5	NA	13	TGTGCCAGCTCACCACAGGTCCAAGAGACCCAGTACTTC	CASSPQVQETQYF
TRBV5-5	NA	TRBJ1-5	NA	16	TGTGCCAGCAGCTTGGAGGCAGTCTATAGCAATCAGCCCCAGCATTTT	CASSLEAVYSNQPQHF
TRBV9	NA	TRBJ2-7	TRBD1	13	TGTGCCAGCAGCGCTTGGGACAGGGGCGAGCAGTACTTC	CASSAWDRGEQYF
TRBV7-9	NA	TRBJ1-4	TRBD1	18	TGTGCCAGCAGCTCGGGACAGACCTTGAACCCAACTAATGAAAAACTGTTTTTT	CASSSGQTLNPTNEKLFF
TRBV10-1	NA	TRBJ1-3	NA	15	TGCGCCAGCAGTGAGTCTCCGGGCTCTGGAAACACCATATATTTT	CASSESPGSGNTIYF